A single sample gave rise to the 19 T cell receptor beta chains below, sequenced in a study of post-analysis software for immune sequencing data. Study outcomes and limitations: Several TRBV segments were more frequent in patients than controls; TRBV5-6, TRBV5-1 and TRBV20-1 belonged to this group.

The TCR beta cDNA libraries carried unique molecular identifiers. TCRdb passed the PCR reads through MiXCR, listing each CDR3 protein once. The sample records 700,000 to 800,000 distinct CDR3 sequences, less than 35% being singletons. These TCRs are of unknown antigen specificity. The sample was blood. Receptor source: a girl aged 10-17 years with multiple sclerosis.

In this sample, this clonotype turned up many times. The chain employs TRBV7-2 and TRBJ2-7; no clear D gene. This CDR3 is built from 11 residues. Trimming pared 6 bases from V and 3 bases from J, leaving 6 bases between. Germline V gene data show CDR1 as SGHTA and CDR2 as FQGNSA. This CDR3 is CASSTYYEQYF. The DNA for the CDR3 is TGTGCCAGCAGTACCTACTACGAGCAGTACTTC.

This clonotype turned up a few times. This CDR3 reads CASSYSMAVQETQYF. The CDR3 DNA sequence: TGTGCCAGCAGTTACTCGATGGCTGTACAAGAGACCCAGTACTTC. The chain carries TRBV6-5 and TRBJ2-5; D is ambiguous. This CDR3 has 15 residues. V gave up 0 bases and J gave up 2 bases, with 10 bases separating them. CDR1 is MNHEY and CDR2 is SVGAGI in the germline V gene.

This clonotype came up a few times. J is TRBJ1-5 and V is TRBV7-4; 10 bases match TRBD1. CDR1 is SGHVT and CDR2 is SQSDAQ in the germline V gene. Trimming took 5 bases from V and 9 from J; bases not matched to a gene: 16. This CDR3 comprises 17 residues. The CDR3 protein is CASSRDRGPSREGPQHF. In nucleotides, the CDR3 is TGTGCCAGCAGCCGTGACAGGGGGCCTAGCCGTGAAGGGCCCCAGCATTTT.

This chain connects TRBV6-5 to TRBJ1-1; no reliable D call. The CDR3 is 15 amino acids. Trimming took off 2 bases at V and 2 bases at J, with 12 bases between the two ends. Germline assignment: CDR1 MNHEY and CDR2 SVGAGI. Here the CDR3 DNA reads TGTGCCAGCAGTTACGAGCGCAGGTCAAACACTGAAGCTTTCTTT. Translation: CASSYERRSNTEAFF.

This clonotype has more than one count but fewer than ten. V usage is TRBV4-3 and J usage is TRBJ1-6; D not resolved. This CDR3 contains 12 residues. Germline loops: CDR1 LGHNA, CDR2 YSLEER. The V end lost 1 base, the J end lost 10 bases, and 5 bases lay between the germline ends. The DNA for the CDR3 is TGCGCCAGCAGCCAAGTTGGATCACCCCTCCACTTT. Encoded protein: CASSQVGSPLHF.

The chain recombines TRBV5-1 with TRBJ2-1; 10 bases align to TRBD1. V lost 5 bases, J lost 0 bases, and 8 bases stayed unmatched. Germline V gives CDR1 SGHRS, CDR2 YFSETQ. The CDR3 has 17 residues. DNA for the CDR3: TGCGCCAGCAGAGGGACAGGGGCTATCAGCTCCTACAATGAGCAGTTCTTC. It codes for CASRGTGAISSYNEQFF.

This clonotype was observed a few times. This chain links TRBV3-1 with TRBJ2-4; TRBD1 agrees at 7 bases. Germline lookup yields CDR1 LGHDT and CDR2 YNNKEL (reference sequence). The V and J ends lost 4 bases and 0 bases, in that order; junction bases with no gene match: 9. CDR3 size: 17 residues. The CDR3 nucleotides read TGTGCCAGCAGCCGGGGCCCAGACAGGGTAGCCAAAAACATTCAGTACTTC. Its protein product is CASSRGPDRVAKNIQYF.

The chain links TRBV5-1 to TRBJ2-3; the D gene is possibly TRBD1 (6 bases). Germline V lookup: CDR1 SGHRS, CDR2 YFSETQ. The CDR3 is 13 amino acids. Trimming cost V 4 bases and J 5 bases, with 11 bases left between them. The CDR3 bases are TGCGCCAGCAGCCCAGGGGACATAGATACGCAGTATTTT. Amino acids: CASSPGDIDTQYF.

This rearrangement joins TRBV6-6 to TRBJ2-1; 10 nucleotides agree with TRBD1. The length of the CDR3 is 15 residues. CDR1 and CDR2 from the germline V gene are MNHNY and SVGAGI (reference sequence). The ends lost 5 bases at V and 9 bases at J; junction bases unmatched: 10. The DNA of the CDR3 is TGTGCCAGCAGTCCCCCCGGGACAGGGGTCAGTGAGCAGTTCTTC. This encodes CASSPPGTGVSEQFF.

This clonotype was picked up many times. This chain connects TRBV20-1 to TRBJ2-7, with 10 bases matching TRBD2. The length of the CDR3 is 14 residues. The junction had 4 bases not matched to a gene; V was cut back by 3 bases and J by 2 bases. Germline V lookup: CDR1 DFQATT, CDR2 SNEGSKA (reference sequence). CDR3 DNA: TGCAGTGCTAGGGGGACTAGCGCCACCTACGAGCAGTACTTC. This gives the protein CSARGTSATYEQYF.

This clonotype was observed a few times. V usage is TRBV20-1 and J usage is TRBJ2-3, with 11 bases aligning to TRBD2. The length of the CDR3 is 16 residues. V dropped 3 bases and J dropped 4; count of bases not matched to a gene: 9. The germline gives CDR1 DFQATT, CDR2 SNEGSKA (reference sequence). Here the CDR3 reads CSASGLAGGQADTQYF. CDR3 sequence (DNA): TGCAGTGCTAGTGGGCTAGCGGGAGGTCAGGCAGATACGCAGTATTTT.

This clonotype has just one count. Its ends do not fully match the called genes, so a read error is possible. The CDR3 here is CASSLTRRTDAQYF. DNA of the CDR3: TGTGCCAGCAGCTTGACTAGGAGGACAGATGCGCAGTATTTT. The chain couples TRBV12-3 or TRBV12-4 to TRBJ2-3, with D perhaps TRBD1 or TRBD2 (6 bases each). The CDR3 is made up of 14 amino acids.

On this clonotype: This sequence may be a read error, since a much larger clone differs from it by one base. Because the CDR3 is missing its conserved closing phenylalanine or tryptophan, this is likely a read error. The chain joins TRBV20-1 to TRBJ2-7; 9 positions match TRBD2. Per germline, CDR1 DFQATT and CDR2 SNEGSKA (reference sequence). CDR3 size: 13 residues. J was trimmed by 6 bases and V by 3 bases; bases with no gene match: 6. The CDR3 protein is CSARAGGPGEQYC. The CDR3 DNA sequence: TGCAGTGCTAGGGCGGGAGGGCCTGGCGAGCAGTACTGC.

This sequence joins TRBV7-2 and TRBJ2-5, with 8 bases aligning to TRBD2. V gave up 4 bases and J gave up 11 bases; unmatched junction bases: 21. CDR1 and CDR2 from the germline V gene are SGHTA and FQGNSA. The CDR3 covers 17 residues. CDR3 in amino acids: CASSSGVSGGAYNEQYF. CDR3 coding DNA: TGTGCCAGCAGCTCTGGTGTAAGCGGGGGTGCCTACAATGAGCAGTACTTC.

The table lists this clonotype with a count of one. This rearrangement joins TRBV20-1 to TRBJ2-1; the match to TRBD2 covers 9 bases. This CDR3 is built from 16 residues. J was trimmed by 2 bases and V by 0 bases; bases with no gene match: 5. CDR1 and CDR2 from the germline V gene are DFQATT and SNEGSKA (reference sequence). CDR3 sequence: CSAREGGGGAYNEQFF. In nucleotides, the CDR3 is TGCAGTGCTAGAGAAGGTGGCGGGGGGGCCTACAATGAGCAGTTCTTC.

This clonotype was seen more than once but under ten times. This sequence joins TRBV10-3 and TRBJ1-5; D is ambiguous. Trimming pared 10 bases from V and 2 bases from J, leaving 15 bases between. Germline lookup yields CDR1 ENHRY and CDR2 SYGVKD. This CDR3 region has 14 residues. This CDR3 is CATRRGQGNQPQHF. The CDR3 coding sequence is TGTGCCACACGGAGAGGCCAGGGCAATCAGCCCCAGCATTTT.

The chain employs TRBV28 and TRBJ1-5; possibly TRBD1 for D (6 bases). This CDR3 spans 15 amino acids. The V gene's germline CDR1 is MDHEN and CDR2 SYDVKM. Trimming pared 5 bases from V and 3 bases from J, leaving 14 bases between. The CDR3: CASSKHRVYNQPQHF. The CDR3 nucleotides read TGTGCCAGCAGTAAACACAGGGTATACAATCAGCCCCAGCATTTT.

The CDR3 protein is CASMVGGMNTEAFF. CDR3 nucleotide sequence: TGTGCCAGCATGGTCGGGGGGATGAACACTGAAGCTTTCTTT. This chain links TRBV2 with TRBJ1-1, with D possibly being TRBD1 (5 bases). Trimming removed 7 bases at V and 0 bases at J, with 12 bases between. The CDR3 length is 14 residues. The germline gives CDR1 SNHLY, CDR2 FYNNEI.

This chain uses TRBV12-3 or TRBV12-4 with TRBJ2-5; 8 bases map to TRBD2. V lost 8 bases and J lost 5; bases outside the gene matches: 10. The CDR3 length is 14 residues. CDR3 sequence: CASARPGGRETQYF. The CDR3 region has the DNA TGTGCCAGCGCGCGTCCGGGGGGGCGGGAGACCCAGTACTTC.